Below, 23 T cell receptor beta chains from the same sample are listed, as sequenced in a study of cytomegalovirus exposure and HLA in healthy donors. PCR used 60 Vbeta primers and 13 Jbeta primers. TCRdb keeps only in-frame clones here, not all; method: immunoSEQ multiplex PCR. The sample includes approximately 69,000 clones, about 80% of them seen just once. Sequencing used PBMCs. The receptor set was obtained from a man younger than 35 in good health and CMV-seronegative.

This clone has only a few counts. This chain joins TRBV29-1 and TRBJ2-7; 7 bases agree with TRBD1. The germline V gene encodes CDR1 SQVTM and CDR2 ANQGSEA. V lost 1 base, J lost 4 bases, and 4 bases stayed unmatched. This CDR3 is built from 13 residues. The CDR3 nucleotides are TGCAGCGTTGAAGCGGGACAGCCTTACGAGCAGTACTTC. Amino acids: CSVEAGQPYEQYF.

The V gene is TRBV5-1, the J gene TRBJ2-3; 13 bases line up with TRBD2. This CDR3 has 20 residues. CDR1 and CDR2 from the germline V gene are SGHRS and YFSETQ. The ends lost 4 bases at V and 1 base at J; junction bases unmatched: 15. The DNA of the CDR3 is TGCGCCAGCAGCATGGGGCGACTAGCGGGGGGCCTTCATGGCACAGATACGCAGTATTTT. This translates into CASSMGRLAGGLHGTDTQYF.

There are a few counts of this clone. The rearrangement joins TRBV6-5 to TRBJ2-2; 8 nucleotides match TRBD1. V shed 2 bases and J 5 bases; nucleotides not matched to a gene: 7. The CDR3 covers 16 residues. Germline-derived CDR1 and CDR2 are MNHEY and SVGAGI. DNA for the CDR3: TGTGCCAGCAGTTACGGGCAGGGGGCGAGTACCGGGGAGCTGTTTTTT. It yields the protein CASSYGQGASTGELFF.

CDR3 nucleotide sequence: TGTGCCAGCAGCGTAGGGGGAGTTCAAGAGACCCAGTACTTC. As protein: CASSVGGVQETQYF. The chain recombines TRBV9 with TRBJ2-5, with D possibly TRBD2 on 5 matching bases. Germline V lookup: CDR1 SGDLS, CDR2 YYNGEE. V was cut by 0 bases and J by 2 bases, with 8 bases left in between. This CDR3 is built from 14 residues. The full variable domain, completed using reference TRBV9 and TRBJ2-5, is DSGVTQTPKHLITATGQRVTLRCSPRSGDLSVYWYQQSLDQGLQFLIQYYNGEERAKGNILERFSAQQFPDLHSELNLSSLELGDSALYFCASSVGGVQETQYFGPGTRLLVL.

The chain carries TRBV30 and TRBJ2-5; D is perhaps TRBD1 (6 bases). The germline V gene encodes CDR1 GTSNPN and CDR2 SVGIG (reference sequence). CDR3 length: 12 amino acids. The V and J ends lost 2 bases and 5 bases respectively, with 9 bases between them. The CDR3 DNA sequence: TGTGCCTGGAGTTTCCAGGGGGAGACCCAGTACTTC. Encoded protein: CAWSFQGETQYF. Filled out from reference TRBV30 and TRBJ2-5, the complete variable domain reads SQTIHQWPATLVQPVGSPLSLECTVEGTSNPNLYWYRQAAGRGLQLLFYSVGIGQISSEVPQNLSASRPQDRQFILSSKKLLLSDSGFYLCAWSFQGETQYFGPGTRLLVL.

This chain joins TRBV6-1 and TRBJ1-2; maybe TRBD1 (6 bases). Germline V gene sequence: CDR1 MNHNS, CDR2 SASEGT. The CDR3 loop spans 16 amino acids. With 0 bases removed from V and 4 bases from J, the gap between germline ends came to 15 bases. DNA of the CDR3: TGTGCCAGCAGTGAAGCGACGACAGGTCCCGGCTATGGCTACACCTTC. Amino acids: CASSEATTGPGYGYTF.

This chain joins TRBV27 and TRBJ2-3; 9 bases match TRBD2. This CDR3 region has 17 residues. Germline CDR1 MNHEY, CDR2 SMNVEV (reference sequence). The ends lost 1 base at V and 4 bases at J; junction bases unmatched: 9. CDR3 sequence: CASSLLGGGAVADTQYF. The CDR3 coding sequence is TGTGCCAGCAGTTTATTGGGCGGGGGGGCCGTCGCAGATACGCAGTATTTT.

The chain has TRBV11-2 and TRBJ2-7; D possibly corresponds to TRBD2 (6 bases). Trimming shortened V by 3 bases and J by 4 bases, and 16 bases separated the two germline ends. CDR3 length equals 15 residues. Germline CDR1 reads SGHAT; CDR2 reads FQNNGV. The CDR3 here is CASSFPTASGYEQYV. The CDR3 nucleotides read TGTGCCAGCAGCTTCCCCACAGCCAGCGGGTACGAGCAGTACGTC.

The chain has TRBV6-4 and TRBJ2-5; D uncertain. The V gene's germline CDR1 is MRHNA and CDR2 SNTAGT. There are 13 residues in the CDR3. Trimming left V 6 bases short and J 4 bases short, with 12 bases between. CDR3 in amino acids: CASSQDLLETQYF. CDR3 nucleotide sequence: TGTGCCAGCAGCCAAGACTTGTTAGAGACCCAGTACTTC.

The chain couples TRBV5-6 to TRBJ1-2, with 11 positions matching TRBD1. J lost 0 bases, V lost 6 bases, and 7 bases had no gene match. Germline V gene data show CDR1 as SGHDT and CDR2 as YYEEEE. There are 16 residues in the CDR3. This chain's CDR3 is CASTDGTGGTNYGYTF. CDR3 DNA sequence: TGTGCCAGCACCGACGGGACAGGGGGGACTAACTATGGCTACACCTTC.

The rearrangement joins TRBV7-8 to TRBJ1-5; D not certain. There are 16 residues in the CDR3. V lost 5 bases, J lost 4 bases, and 18 bases lay in between. Looked up from germline, CDR1 is SGHVS and CDR2 is FQNEAQ. Here the CDR3 reads CASSQRPRFGNQPQHF. The CDR3 coding sequence is TGTGCCAGCAGCCAACGCCCGCGGTTCGGGAATCAGCCCCAGCATTTT.

The rearrangement joins TRBV14 to TRBJ2-7; D may be TRBD1 (6 bases). The CDR3 covers 15 residues. Germline values: CDR1 SGHDN, CDR2 FVKESK. Trimming shortened V by 4 bases and J by 2 bases, and 15 bases separated the two germline ends. As DNA, the CDR3 is TGTGCCAGCAGCCCTCAACAGGGTATGGCCTACGAGCAGTACTTC. Amino acid sequence: CASSPQQGMAYEQYF.

About this clone: The sample carries other DNA sequences with the same CDR3. The chain joins TRBV5-1 to TRBJ2-3; 7 bases align to TRBD1. The CDR3 contains 14 residues. The germline V gene has CDR1 SGHRS and CDR2 YFSETQ. V shed 1 base and J 3 bases; nucleotides not matched to a gene: 2. DNA of the CDR3: TGCGCCAGCAGCTTGAGACAGGGAACAGATACGCAGTATTTT. It translates to CASSLRQGTDTQYF.

The chain uses TRBV5-1 and TRBJ2-3; 7 bases are shared with TRBD1. Germline loops: CDR1 SGHRS, CDR2 YFSETQ. Unmatched junction bases numbered 5, after V lost 4 bases and J lost 3 bases. CDR3 size: 14 residues. CDR3: CASSTRQGTDTQYF. In DNA form, the CDR3 reads TGCGCCAGCAGCACTAGACAGGGTACAGATACGCAGTATTTT.

The CDR3 DNA sequence: TGTGCCAGCAGCGATAGTATCGGCGAGACGAGGGCTTTCTTT. Its translation is CASSDSIGETRAFF. This chain links TRBV11-2 with TRBJ1-1, with D hard to call. Trimming cost V 5 bases and J 11 bases, with 21 bases left between them. Per germline, CDR1 SGHAT and CDR2 FQNNGV. The CDR3 runs 14 residues.

V usage is TRBV6-1 and J usage is TRBJ2-3, with 10 bases that match TRBD1. This CDR3 comprises 14 residues. In germline, CDR1 is MNHNS, CDR2 SASEGT. With V trimmed by 4 bases and J by 2 bases, 0 bases remained unmatched. The CDR3, as DNA: TGTGCCAGCAGTGGACAGGGGGCCACAGATACGCAGTATTTT. It encodes CASSGQGATDTQYF.

The V and J genes are TRBV4-2 and TRBJ1-1; D not certain. The CDR3 length is 16 residues. Trimming stripped 0 bases from V and 0 bases from J, with 11 bases between. Per germline, CDR1 LGHNA and CDR2 YNFKEQ. In DNA form, the CDR3 reads TGTGCCAGCAGCCAAGATCCCTTCCGGGTGAACACTGAAGCTTTCTTT. This encodes CASSQDPFRVNTEAFF.

The rearrangement joins TRBV5-8 to TRBJ2-5, with 11 bases matching TRBD2. CDR3 size: 15 residues. The germline CDR1 and CDR2 sequences are SGHTS and YDEGEE. V shed 3 bases, J shed 5 bases, and the junction held 6 bases outside the gene matches. The CDR3 DNA follows: TGTGCCAGCAGCTCCGTAGCGGGGGGGCCGGAGACCCAGTACTTC. It specifies CASSSVAGGPETQYF.

This clone was found a few times. The genes are TRBV28 and TRBJ2-5; 9 nucleotides line up with TRBD2. The CDR3 contains 16 residues. J lost 4 bases, V lost 2 bases, and 8 bases had no gene match. Germline V gives CDR1 MDHEN, CDR2 SYDVKM. The CDR3 DNA follows: TGTGCCAGCAGTTTAAGAGGCGGGGGGGCCGTAGAGACCCAGTACTTC. This sequence encodes CASSLRGGGAVETQYF.

The genes are TRBV7-8 and TRBJ2-5; 7 nucleotides agree with TRBD2. There are 17 residues in the CDR3. Losses at the gene ends were 5 bases for V and 2 bases for J; bases not matched to a gene: 14. The V gene's germline CDR1 is SGHVS and CDR2 FQNEAQ. The CDR3 reads CASSGSRLAETQETQYF. As DNA, the CDR3 is TGTGCCAGCAGCGGAAGCCGTCTAGCGGAGACTCAAGAGACCCAGTACTTC. Full variable domain (missing parts from reference TRBV7-8 and TRBJ2-5): GAGVSQSPRYKVAKRGQDVALRCDPISGHVSLFWYQQALGQGPEFLTYFQNEAQLDKSGLPSDRFFAERPEGSVSTLKIQRTQQEDSAVYLCASSGSRLAETQETQYFGPGTRLLVL.

The sample holds one count of this clone. The chain uses TRBV30 and TRBJ1-2, with D hard to call. Deletions cut 1 base from V and 1 base from J, with 13 bases between. The CDR3 is 15 amino acids. CDR1 and CDR2 (germline): GTSNPN, SVGIG (reference sequence). The CDR3 bases are TGTGCCTGGAGTGAGGCAGGACTGGGTAACTATGGCTACACCTTC. Amino acids: CAWSEAGLGNYGYTF.

J is TRBJ2-7 and V is TRBV7-2; TRBD2 is a possible D gene (6 bases). The CDR3 covers 17 residues. The V end was cut by 3 bases, the J end by 1 base, with 19 bases between. Germline V gene sequence: CDR1 SGHTA, CDR2 FQGNSA. DNA for the CDR3: TGTGCCAGCAGCTTGGGTTTGGCGGGGCGGGTTTCCTACGAGCAGTACTTC. The encoded protein is CASSLGLAGRVSYEQYF.

V and J are TRBV18 and TRBJ1-1; 9 bases are a match to TRBD1. The germline V gene encodes CDR1 KGHSH and CDR2 LQKENI. V trimming: 4 bases; J trimming: 10 bases; junction bases outside the gene matches: 16. This CDR3 region has 16 residues. CDR3 nucleotides: TGTGCCAGCTCACAACGACCGGGACAGGGTTACGTTTTAGCTTTCTTT. Residues: CASSQRPGQGYVLAFF.